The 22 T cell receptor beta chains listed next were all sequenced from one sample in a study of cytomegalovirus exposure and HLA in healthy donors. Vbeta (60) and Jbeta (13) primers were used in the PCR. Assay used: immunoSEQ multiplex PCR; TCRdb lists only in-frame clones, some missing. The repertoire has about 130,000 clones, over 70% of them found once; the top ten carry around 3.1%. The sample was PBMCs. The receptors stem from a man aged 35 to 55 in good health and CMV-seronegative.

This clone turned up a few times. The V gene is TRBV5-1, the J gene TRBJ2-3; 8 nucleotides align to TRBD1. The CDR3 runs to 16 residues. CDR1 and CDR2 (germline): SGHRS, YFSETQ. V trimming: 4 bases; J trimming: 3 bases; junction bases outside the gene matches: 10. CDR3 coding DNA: TGCGCCAGCAGCCTTAACCAGGGGGCGTCGACAGATACGCAGTATTTT. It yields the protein CASSLNQGASTDTQYF.

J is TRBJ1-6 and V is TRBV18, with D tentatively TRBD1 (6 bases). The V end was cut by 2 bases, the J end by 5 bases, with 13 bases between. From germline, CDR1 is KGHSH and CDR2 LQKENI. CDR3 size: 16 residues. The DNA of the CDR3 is TGTGCCAGCTCACCAATGGGGGCGCCCAATAATTCACCCCTCCACTTT. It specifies CASSPMGAPNNSPLHF. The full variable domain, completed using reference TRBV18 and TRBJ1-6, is NAGVMQNPRHLVRRRGQEARLRCSPMKGHSHVYWYRQLPEEGLKFMVYLQKENIIDESGMPKERFSAEFPKEGPSILRIQQVVRGDSAAYFCASSPMGAPNNSPLHFGNGTRLTVT.

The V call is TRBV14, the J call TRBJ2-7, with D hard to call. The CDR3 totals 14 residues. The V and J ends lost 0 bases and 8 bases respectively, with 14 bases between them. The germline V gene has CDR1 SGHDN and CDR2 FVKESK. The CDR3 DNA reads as TGTGCCAGCAGCCAAGATTACTACCTCACAAAGCAGTACTTC. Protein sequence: CASSQDYYLTKQYF.

CDR3: CASSVNGQGSYGYTF. CDR3 DNA: TGTGCCAGCAGCGTAAACGGACAGGGCTCGTATGGCTACACCTTC. This rearrangement joins TRBV11-1 to TRBJ1-2; 8 bases are a match to TRBD1. CDR1 and CDR2 from the germline V gene are SGHAT and FQDESV (reference sequence). CDR3 length equals 15 residues. V was clipped by 5 bases and J by 5 bases; unmatched bases: 10.

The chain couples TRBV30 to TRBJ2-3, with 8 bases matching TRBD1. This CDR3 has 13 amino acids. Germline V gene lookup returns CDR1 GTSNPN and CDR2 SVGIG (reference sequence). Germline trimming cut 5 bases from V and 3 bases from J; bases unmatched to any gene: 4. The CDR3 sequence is CAWDRGVTDTQYF. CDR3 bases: TGTGCCTGGGACAGGGGAGTAACAGATACGCAGTATTTT.

This CDR3 reads CASSDPSSGSFDNEQFF. The CDR3 nucleotides are TGCGCCAGCAGTGACCCAAGTAGCGGGAGTTTCGACAATGAGCAGTTCTTC. The V and J genes are TRBV10-2 and TRBJ2-1, with 9 bases fitting TRBD2. The CDR3 loop spans 17 amino acids. J gave up 5 bases and V 3 bases, and 11 bases lay outside the gene matches. The germline V gene has CDR1 WSHSY and CDR2 SAAADI.

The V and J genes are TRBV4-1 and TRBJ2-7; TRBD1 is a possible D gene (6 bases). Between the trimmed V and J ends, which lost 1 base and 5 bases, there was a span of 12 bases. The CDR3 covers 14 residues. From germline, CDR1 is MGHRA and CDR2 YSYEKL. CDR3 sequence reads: CASSQAGVDHEQYF. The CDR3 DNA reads TGCGCCAGCAGCCAAGCAGGGGTGGACCACGAGCAGTACTTC.

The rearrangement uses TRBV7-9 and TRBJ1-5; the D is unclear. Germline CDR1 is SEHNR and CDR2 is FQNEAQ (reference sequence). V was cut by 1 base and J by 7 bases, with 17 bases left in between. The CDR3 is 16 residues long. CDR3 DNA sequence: TGTGCCAGCAGCTTAGGGCAGATTTCCCCGGGACAGCCCCAGCATTTT. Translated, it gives CASSLGQISPGQPQHF.

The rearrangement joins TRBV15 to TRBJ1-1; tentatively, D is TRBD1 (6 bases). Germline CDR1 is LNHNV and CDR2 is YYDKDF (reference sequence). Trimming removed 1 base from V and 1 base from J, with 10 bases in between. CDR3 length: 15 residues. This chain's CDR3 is CATSRVAGANTEAFF. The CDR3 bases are TGTGCCACCAGCAGAGTTGCAGGGGCGAACACTGAAGCTTTCTTT.

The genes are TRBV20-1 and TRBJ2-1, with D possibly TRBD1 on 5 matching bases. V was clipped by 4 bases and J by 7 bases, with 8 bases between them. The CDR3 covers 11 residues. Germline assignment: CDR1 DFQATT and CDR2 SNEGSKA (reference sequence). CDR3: CSAIQANEQFF. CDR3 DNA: TGCAGTGCTATACAGGCGAATGAGCAGTTCTTC.

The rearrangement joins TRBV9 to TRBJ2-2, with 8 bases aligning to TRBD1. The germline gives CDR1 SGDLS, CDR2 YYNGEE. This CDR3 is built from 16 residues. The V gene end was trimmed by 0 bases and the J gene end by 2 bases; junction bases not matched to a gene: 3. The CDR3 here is CASSVATGGNTGELFF. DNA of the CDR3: TGTGCCAGCAGCGTAGCAACAGGGGGTAACACCGGGGAGCTGTTTTTT.

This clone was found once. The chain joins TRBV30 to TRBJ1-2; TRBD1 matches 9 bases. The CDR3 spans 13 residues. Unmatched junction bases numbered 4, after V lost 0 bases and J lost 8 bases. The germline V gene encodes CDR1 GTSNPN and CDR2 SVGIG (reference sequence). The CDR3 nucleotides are TGTGCCTGGAGTGTCACAGGGGGCTGGGGCTACACCTTC. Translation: CAWSVTGGWGYTF.

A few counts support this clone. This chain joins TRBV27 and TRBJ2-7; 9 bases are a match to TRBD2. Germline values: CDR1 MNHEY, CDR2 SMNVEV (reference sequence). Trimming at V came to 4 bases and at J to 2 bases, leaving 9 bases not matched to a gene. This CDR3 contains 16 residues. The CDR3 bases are TGTGCCAGCAGTTACGATGCGGGGGGGAGCCCCTACGAGCAGTACTTC. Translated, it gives CASSYDAGGSPYEQYF.

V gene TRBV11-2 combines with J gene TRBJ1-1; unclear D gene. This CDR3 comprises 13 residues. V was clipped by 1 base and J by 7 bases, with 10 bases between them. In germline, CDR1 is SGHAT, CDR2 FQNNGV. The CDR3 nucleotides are TGTGCCAGCAGCTTAGCCGGAGCGATTGAAGCTTTCTTT. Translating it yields CASSLAGAIEAFF.

The DNA of the CDR3 is TGTGCCAGCAGCTTAGTGCGAGCGGGCGACCACAATGAGCAGTTCTTC. The encoded protein is CASSLVRAGDHNEQFF. The chain employs TRBV11-2 and TRBJ2-1, with D perhaps matching TRBD2 (6 bases). The CDR3 length is 16 residues. CDR1 is SGHAT, CDR2 FQNNGV, per germline. The V end lost 1 base, the J end lost 5 bases, and 15 bases lay between the germline ends.

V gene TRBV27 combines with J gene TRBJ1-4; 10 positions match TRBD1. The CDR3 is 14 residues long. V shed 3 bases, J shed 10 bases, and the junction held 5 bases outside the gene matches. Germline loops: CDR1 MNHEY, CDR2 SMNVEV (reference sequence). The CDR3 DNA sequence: TGTGCCAGCAGTTTTGGGACAGGGGAGAGAAAACTGTTTTTT. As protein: CASSFGTGERKLFF.

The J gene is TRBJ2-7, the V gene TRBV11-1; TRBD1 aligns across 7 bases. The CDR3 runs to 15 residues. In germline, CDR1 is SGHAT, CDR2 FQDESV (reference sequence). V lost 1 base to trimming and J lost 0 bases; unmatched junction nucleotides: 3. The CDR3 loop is CASSLGGTVSYEQYF. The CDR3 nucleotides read TGTGCCAGCAGCTTAGGAGGGACAGTCTCCTACGAGCAGTACTTC.

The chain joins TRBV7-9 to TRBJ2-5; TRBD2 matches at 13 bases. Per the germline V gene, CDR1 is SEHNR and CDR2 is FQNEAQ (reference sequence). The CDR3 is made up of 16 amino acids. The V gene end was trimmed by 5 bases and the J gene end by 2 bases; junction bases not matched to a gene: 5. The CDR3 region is CASSPSGLAGQETQYF. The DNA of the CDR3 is TGTGCCAGCAGCCCCTCGGGACTAGCGGGGCAAGAGACCCAGTACTTC.

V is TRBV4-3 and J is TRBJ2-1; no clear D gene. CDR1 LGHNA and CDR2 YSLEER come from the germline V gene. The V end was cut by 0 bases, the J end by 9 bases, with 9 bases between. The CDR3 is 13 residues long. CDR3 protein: CASSQDSGLEQFF. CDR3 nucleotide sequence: TGCGCCAGCAGCCAAGATTCTGGCCTTGAGCAGTTCTTC.

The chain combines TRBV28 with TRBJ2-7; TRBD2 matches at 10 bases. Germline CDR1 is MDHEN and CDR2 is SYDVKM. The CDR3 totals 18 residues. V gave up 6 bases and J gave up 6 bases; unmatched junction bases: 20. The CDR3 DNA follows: TGTGCCAGCAGAGGGAAAGGACTAGCGGAAGGCGATTGGGTCGAGCAGTACTTC. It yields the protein CASRGKGLAEGDWVEQYF.

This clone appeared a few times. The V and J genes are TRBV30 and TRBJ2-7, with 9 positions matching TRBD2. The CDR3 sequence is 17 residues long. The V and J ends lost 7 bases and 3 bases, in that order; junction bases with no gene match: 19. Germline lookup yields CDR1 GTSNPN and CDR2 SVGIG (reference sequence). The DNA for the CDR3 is TGTGCCTCACAGCGGGGGGTGCAATCGGGGGGGAACTACGAGCAGTACTTC. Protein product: CASQRGVQSGGNYEQYF.

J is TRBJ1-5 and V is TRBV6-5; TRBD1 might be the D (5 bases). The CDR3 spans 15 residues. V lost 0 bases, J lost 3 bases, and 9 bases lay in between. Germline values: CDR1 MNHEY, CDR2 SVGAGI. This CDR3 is CASSYSQGFNQPQHF. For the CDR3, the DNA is TGTGCCAGCAGTTACTCGCAGGGATTCAATCAGCCCCAGCATTTT.